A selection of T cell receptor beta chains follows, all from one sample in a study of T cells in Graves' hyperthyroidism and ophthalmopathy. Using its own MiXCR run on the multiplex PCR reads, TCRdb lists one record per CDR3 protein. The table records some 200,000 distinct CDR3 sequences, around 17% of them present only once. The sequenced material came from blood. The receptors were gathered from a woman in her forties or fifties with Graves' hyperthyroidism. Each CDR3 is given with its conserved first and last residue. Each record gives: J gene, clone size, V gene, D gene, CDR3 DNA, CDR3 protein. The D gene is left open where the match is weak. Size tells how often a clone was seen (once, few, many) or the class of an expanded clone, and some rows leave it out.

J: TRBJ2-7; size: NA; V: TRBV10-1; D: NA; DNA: TGCGCCAGCAGCTCGGGGCACAGCTCCTACGAGCAGTACTTC; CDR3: CASSSGHSSYEQYF
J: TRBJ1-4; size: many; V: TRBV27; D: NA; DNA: TGTGCCAGCAGTTGGAAGGCGGTGGGCAGTGAAAAACTGTTTTTT; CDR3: CASSWKAVGSEKLFF
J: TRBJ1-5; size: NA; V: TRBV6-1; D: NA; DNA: TGTGCCAGCAGGCGGGGGAAACTGGGTCAGCCCCAGCATTTT; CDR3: CASRRGKLGQPQHF
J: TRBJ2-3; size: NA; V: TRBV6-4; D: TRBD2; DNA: TGTGCCAGCAGTGAACTAGCGGGAGTCACAGATACGCAGTATTTT; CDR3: CASSELAGVTDTQYF
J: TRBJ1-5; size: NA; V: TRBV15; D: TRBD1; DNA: TGTGCCACCAGCAGGACAGGGGGCTTTCAGCCCCAGCATTTT; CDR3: CATSRTGGFQPQHF
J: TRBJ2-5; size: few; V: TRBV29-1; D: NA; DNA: TGCAGCGACCAGGGTTTGGGGTCTGGGGCCCAGTACTTC; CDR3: CSDQGLGSGAQYF
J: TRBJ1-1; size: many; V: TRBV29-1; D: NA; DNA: TGCAGCGTTGAAGTTTTTTTGCAGGGCACTGAAGCTTTCTTT; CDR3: CSVEVFLQGTEAFF
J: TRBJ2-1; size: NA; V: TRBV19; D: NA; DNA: TGTGCCAGCCCTGGGGTCGGCAAGTATGCCCAAGAGACCCAGTTCTTC; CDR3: CASPGVGKYAQETQFF
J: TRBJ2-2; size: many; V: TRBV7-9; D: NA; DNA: TGTGCCAGCCGAGAATCGAACACCGGGGAGCTGTTTTTT; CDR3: CASRESNTGELFF
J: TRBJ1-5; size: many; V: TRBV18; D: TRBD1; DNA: TGTGCCAGCTCACCACAGGGGGCGGTTGGCAATCAGCCCCAGCATTTT; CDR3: CASSPQGAVGNQPQHF
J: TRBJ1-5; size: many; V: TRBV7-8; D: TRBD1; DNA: TGTGCCAGCAGCTATAGGACAGGGGCCAATCAGCCCCAGCATTTT; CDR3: CASSYRTGANQPQHF
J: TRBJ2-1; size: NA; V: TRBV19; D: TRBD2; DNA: TGTGCCAGTAGTATAAGGACTAGCGGAGAGCAGTTCTTC; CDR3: CASSIRTSGEQFF
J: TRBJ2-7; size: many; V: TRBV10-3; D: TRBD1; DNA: TGTGCCATCAGTGAGCCGGGACAGGGGGACTACGAGCAGTACTTC; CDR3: CAISEPGQGDYEQYF
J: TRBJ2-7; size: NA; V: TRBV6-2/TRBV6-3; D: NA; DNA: TGTGCCAGCAGGGAGGGCCCCTACGAGCAGTACTTC; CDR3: CASREGPYEQYF
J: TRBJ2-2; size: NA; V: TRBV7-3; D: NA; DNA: TGTGCCAGCAACCAACGGGGCGGCGGGGAGCTGTTTTTT; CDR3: CASNQRGGGELFF
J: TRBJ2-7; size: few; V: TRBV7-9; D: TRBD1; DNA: TGTGCCAGCAGCTTAGGAGGGACAGTCTACGAGCAGTACTTC; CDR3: CASSLGGTVYEQYF
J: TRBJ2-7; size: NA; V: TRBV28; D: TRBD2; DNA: TGTGCCAGCAGTTTCGCCGGGACTAGCGGGAGGGCCTTCTACGAGCAGTACTTC; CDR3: CASSFAGTSGRAFYEQYF
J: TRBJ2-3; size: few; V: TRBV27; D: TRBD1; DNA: TGTGCCAGCAGTTTATCCTCCACAGGGGGAAGGCACACAGATACGCAGTATTTT; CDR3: CASSLSSTGGRHTDTQYF
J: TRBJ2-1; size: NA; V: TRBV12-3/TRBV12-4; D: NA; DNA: TGTGCCAGCACCCTACAGGGAAATGAGCAGTTCTTC; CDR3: CASTLQGNEQFF
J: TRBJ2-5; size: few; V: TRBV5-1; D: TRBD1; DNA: TGCGCCAGCAGCCCGGGACAGGGATATGAGACCCAGTACTTC; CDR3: CASSPGQGYETQYF
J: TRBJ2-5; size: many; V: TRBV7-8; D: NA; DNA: TGTGCCAGCAGCGTTGGAGGGCCACAACACTACAGAGAGACCCAGTACTTC; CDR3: CASSVGGPQHYRETQYF
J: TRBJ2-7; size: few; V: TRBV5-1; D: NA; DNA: TGCGCCAGCAGCTCCGGGACACTTGTGGGAGAGCAGTACTTC; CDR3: CASSSGTLVGEQYF
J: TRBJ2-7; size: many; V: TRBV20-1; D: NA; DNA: TGCAGTGCCAGAGGACAAATGAACACCTACGAGCAGTACTTC; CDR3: CSARGQMNTYEQYF
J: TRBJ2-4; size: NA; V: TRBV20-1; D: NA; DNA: TGCAGTGCTAGAGTCAGGTCAGGGCAGGGAGCCAACATTCAGTACTTC; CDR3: CSARVRSGQGANIQYF
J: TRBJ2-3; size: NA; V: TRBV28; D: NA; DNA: TGTGCCAGCAGTTTCGGAGGAGGTACGCAGTATTTT; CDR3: CASSFGGGTQYF
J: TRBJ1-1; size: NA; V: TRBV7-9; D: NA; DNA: TGTGCCAGCAGCTTAGGCTCCGGGAGTCGGAAGAACACTGAAGCTTTCTTT; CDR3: CASSLGSGSRKNTEAFF
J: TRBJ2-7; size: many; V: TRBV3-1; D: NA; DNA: TGTGCCAGCAGCCAAGAGACAGTCTACGAGCAGTACTTC; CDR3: CASSQETVYEQYF
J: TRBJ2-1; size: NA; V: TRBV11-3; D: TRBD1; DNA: TGTGTCAGCAGCTTCAGACAGGGCACCTACAATGAGCAGTTCTTC; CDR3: CVSSFRQGTYNEQFF
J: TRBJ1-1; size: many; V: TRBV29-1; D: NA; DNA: TGCAGCGTAGCCCTGGACAGAGATAACATGAACACTGAAGCTTTCTTT; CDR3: CSVALDRDNMNTEAFF
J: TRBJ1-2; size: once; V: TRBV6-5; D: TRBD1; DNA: TGTGCCAGCAGTTACCCGGGACAGGCGAGTGGCTACACCTTC; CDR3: CASSYPGQASGYTF
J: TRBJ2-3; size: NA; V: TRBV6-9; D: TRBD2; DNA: TGTGCCAGCAGTTACCTGACTAGCGGGAGGGCCAGTGGAACAGATACGCAGTATTTT; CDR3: CASSYLTSGRASGTDTQYF
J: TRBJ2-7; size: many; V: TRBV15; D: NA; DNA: TGTGCCACCAGCAGAGATCTCAGCGAGCAGTACTTC; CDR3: CATSRDLSEQYF